Here is one TCR beta chain with its context. This sample stems from a study of blood T cell repertoires in COVID-19. Unmatched junction bases numbered 7, after V lost 4 bases and J lost 8 bases. There are 16 residues in the CDR3. Germline V lookup: CDR1 SQVTM, CDR2 ANQGSEA. TCRdb's table, derived via immunoSEQ multiplex PCR, lists solely in-frame clones and lacks some. The sample contains under 200,000 clones, roughly 73% of which appear only once. What was sequenced was peripheral blood. The V gene is TRBV29-1, the J gene TRBJ2-2; 16 nucleotides line up with TRBD2. The sequence was collected from a man between 65 and 85 years old with acute or convalescent COVID-19. The CDR3 is CSVGGTSGRVTGELFF. In nucleotides, the CDR3 is TGCAGCGTTGGGGGGACTAGCGGGAGGGTAACTGGGGAGCTGTTTTTT.